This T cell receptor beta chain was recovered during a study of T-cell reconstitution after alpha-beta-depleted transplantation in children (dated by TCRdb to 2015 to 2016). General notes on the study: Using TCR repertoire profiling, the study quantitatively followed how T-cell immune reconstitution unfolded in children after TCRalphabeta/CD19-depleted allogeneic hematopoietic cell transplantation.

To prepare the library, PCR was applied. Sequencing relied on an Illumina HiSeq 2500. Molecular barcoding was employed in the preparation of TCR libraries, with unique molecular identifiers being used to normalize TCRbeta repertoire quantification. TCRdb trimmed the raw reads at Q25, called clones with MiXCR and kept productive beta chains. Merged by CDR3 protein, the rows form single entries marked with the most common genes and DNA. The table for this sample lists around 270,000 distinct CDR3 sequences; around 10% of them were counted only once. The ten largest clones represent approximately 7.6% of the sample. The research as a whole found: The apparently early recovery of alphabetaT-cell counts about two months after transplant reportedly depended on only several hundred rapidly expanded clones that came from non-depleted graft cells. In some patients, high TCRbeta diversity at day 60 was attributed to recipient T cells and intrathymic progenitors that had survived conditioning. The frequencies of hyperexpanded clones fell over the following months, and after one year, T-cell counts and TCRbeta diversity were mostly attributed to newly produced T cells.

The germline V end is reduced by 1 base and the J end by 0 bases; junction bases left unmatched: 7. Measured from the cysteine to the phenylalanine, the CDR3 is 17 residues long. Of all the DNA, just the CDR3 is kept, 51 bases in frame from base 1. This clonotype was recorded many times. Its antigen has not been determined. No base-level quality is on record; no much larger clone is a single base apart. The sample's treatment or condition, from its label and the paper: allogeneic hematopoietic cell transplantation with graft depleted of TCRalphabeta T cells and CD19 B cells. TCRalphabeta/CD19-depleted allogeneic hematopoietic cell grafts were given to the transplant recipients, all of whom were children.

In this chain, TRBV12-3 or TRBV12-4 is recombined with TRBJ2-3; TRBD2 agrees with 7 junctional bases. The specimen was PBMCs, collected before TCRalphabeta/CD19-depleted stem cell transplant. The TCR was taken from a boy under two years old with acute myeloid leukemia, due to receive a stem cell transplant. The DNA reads TGTGCCAGCAGTTTAGGAGCGGGACTTCCTAGCACAGATACGCAGTATTTT. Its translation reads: CASSLGAGLPSTDTQYF.